The 8 T cell receptor beta chains given below trace back to one sample, sequenced in a study of blood T cell repertoires in COVID-19. Clones were read by immunoSEQ multiplex PCR, and TCRdb kept only the in-frame ones, dropping some. The repertoire has about 180,000 clones, about nine tenths of them found once; the top ten carry around 20%. What was sequenced was peripheral blood. All receptors derive from a man in his 70s with active or convalescent COVID-19.

The CDR3 is CASSFSSTEQYF. In DNA form, the CDR3 reads TGTGCCAGCAGCTTCTCCAGTACCGAGCAGTACTTC. The chain joins TRBV7-9 to TRBJ2-7; D is uncertain. The CDR3 extends over 12 amino acids. Trimming cost V 3 bases and J 6 bases, with 9 bases left between them. The germline gives CDR1 SEHNR, CDR2 FQNEAQ (reference sequence).

The chain joins TRBV29-1 to TRBJ1-2, with unresolved D. CDR1 and CDR2 from the germline V gene are SQVTM and ANQGSEA. This CDR3 comprises 12 residues. V was shortened by 2 bases and J by 13 bases, with 17 bases between the two germline ends. CDR3 sequence: CSVEPGSSLGTF. The CDR3 nucleotides read TGCAGCGTTGAACCAGGCTCCTCGCTCGGCACCTTC.

The rearrangement uses TRBV5-5 and TRBJ1-2; D is possibly TRBD1 (5 bases). V lost 4 bases to trimming and J lost 4 bases, with 17 bases between them. The CDR3 sequence is 15 residues long. Per germline, CDR1 SGHKS and CDR2 YYEKEE (reference sequence). The CDR3 bases are TGTGCCAGCAGCCTTGGACACCGGAACCCCTATGGCTACACCTTC. It specifies CASSLGHRNPYGYTF.

This clone was seen only a few times. The rearrangement joins TRBV5-1 to TRBJ2-2; 8 positions agree with TRBD2. Losses at the gene ends were 5 bases for V and 7 bases for J; bases not matched to a gene: 10. The CDR3 totals 15 residues. Per germline, CDR1 SGHRS and CDR2 YFSETQ. The CDR3 coding sequence is TGCGCCAGCAGGCCGGGACTAGAGGATGTCGGGGAGCTGTTTTTT. It codes for CASRPGLEDVGELFF.

The CDR3 loop reads CASSLSGSLNTEAFF. The CDR3 DNA sequence: TGTGCCAGCAGCTTGTCAGGCTCCCTGAACACTGAAGCTTTCTTT. The chain couples TRBV5-6 to TRBJ1-1; D is unresolved. Germline CDR1 reads SGHDT; CDR2 reads YYEEEE. The CDR3 is made up of 15 amino acids. V lost 1 base to trimming and J lost 0 bases, with 10 bases between them.

J is TRBJ2-1 and V is TRBV6-5; perhaps TRBD1 as D (6 bases). The V end was cut by 2 bases, the J end by 0 bases, with 8 bases between. The CDR3 is 15 amino acids. Germline V gene data show CDR1 as MNHEY and CDR2 as SVGAGI. Written as DNA, the CDR3 is TGTGCCAGCAGTTACGGGGGCCCCTCCTACAATGAGCAGTTCTTC. This sequence encodes CASSYGGPSYNEQFF.

This chain uses TRBV2 with TRBJ2-7; D may be TRBD1 (6 bases). The V end was cut by 5 bases, the J end by 2 bases, with 10 bases between. Germline V gives CDR1 SNHLY, CDR2 FYNNEI. The CDR3 runs to 13 residues. The CDR3: CASSYRVTYEQYF. The CDR3 DNA reads TGTGCCAGCAGTTACAGGGTAACCTACGAGCAGTACTTC.

The CDR3 DNA follows: TGTGCCAGCAGCCGAGACCGACAGGGGATTAGAGGCTACACCTTC. The encoded protein is CASSRDRQGIRGYTF. The rearrangement joins TRBV7-6 to TRBJ1-2, with TRBD1 identical over 8 bases. The trim removed 5 bases at V and 8 bases at J, leaving 13 bases unmatched. CDR3 size: 15 residues. Germline CDR1 reads SGHVS; CDR2 reads FNYEAQ.